This T cell receptor beta chain was observed in a study of CD8+ T cells in alopecia areata. Study overall: Tofacitinib was taken orally by treated patients, and the dose was 5 to 10 mg twice daily. Notes on the study in general: Many of the expanded lesional clones endured in scalp and blood while on tofacitinib.

RNA, once extracted, was reverse transcribed into cDNA for use as the sequencing template. The repertoire was sequenced with immunoSEQ multiplex PCR; TCRdb's copy has only in-frame clones and lacks some. The sample contains about 140,000 clones, 86% of which appear only once. Sample treatment: oral pan-JAK inhibitor, 5-10 mg twice daily. Obtained from alopecia areata patients were lesional scalp punch biopsies along with peripheral blood. The V gene's germline CDR1 is SEHNR and CDR2 FQNEAQ (reference sequence). This CDR3 comprises 15 residues. The V end lost 7 bases, the J end lost 3 bases, and 16 bases lay between the germline ends. By share of the sample, this clone is medium-sized. The antigen is undetermined.

This sequence originates from a human donor with alopecia areata. The sequenced sample was CD8+ T cells sorted from blood, obtained at week 4, from a patient treated with tofacitinib. The chain is built from TRBV7-9 and TRBJ2-1; D perhaps matches TRBD2 (6 bases). For the CDR3, the DNA is TGTGCCAGCACCCAGAGCGAGACTAGCTACAATGAGCAGTTCTTC. Its translation: CASTQSETSYNEQFF.